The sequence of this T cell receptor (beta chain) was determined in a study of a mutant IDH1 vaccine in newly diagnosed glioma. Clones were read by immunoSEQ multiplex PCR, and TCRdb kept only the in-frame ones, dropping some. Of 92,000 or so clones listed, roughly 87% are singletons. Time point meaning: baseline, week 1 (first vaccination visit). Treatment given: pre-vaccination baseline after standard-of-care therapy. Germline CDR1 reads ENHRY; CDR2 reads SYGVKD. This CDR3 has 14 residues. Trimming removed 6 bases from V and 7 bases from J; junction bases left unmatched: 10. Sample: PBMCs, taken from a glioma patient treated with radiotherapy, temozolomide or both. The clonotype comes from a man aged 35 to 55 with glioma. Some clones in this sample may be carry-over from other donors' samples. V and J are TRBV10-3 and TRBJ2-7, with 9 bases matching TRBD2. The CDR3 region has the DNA TGTGCCATCAGGGGCGGGGGGGCCCTGGGTGAGCAGTACTTC. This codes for CAIRGGGALGEQYF.